This T cell receptor beta chain emerged from a study of Ad26.COV2.S vaccination and SARS-CoV-2 variants. The CDR3 runs 14 residues. Germline CDR1 reads SGHVS; CDR2 reads FQNEAQ. V gave up 1 base and J gave up 5 bases, with 9 bases separating them. Treatment noted: roughly 19 received Ad26.COV2.S at low or high dose, single or two shots; about five received placebo; per-sample allocation not given. Specimens were obtained on day 63 following the first vaccine or placebo injection. Donation came from an adult in Boston who was aged 18-55 years. This table comes from immunoSEQ multiplex PCR, and its TCRdb copy is limited to in-frame clones, with some not included. The table shows 350,000 to 600,000 clones, with approximately 90% occurring only once.

Sequenced material: peripheral blood, taken in a trial of Ad26.COV2.S vaccine versus placebo. The receptor was isolated from a person aged 18 to 65 who received the Ad26.COV2.S COVID-19 vaccine or a placebo. This chain connects TRBV7-8 to TRBJ1-5; unclear D gene. Here the CDR3 reads CASSLVRWDQPQHF. The CDR3 DNA sequence: TGTGCCAGCAGCTTAGTACGTTGGGATCAGCCCCAGCATTTT.